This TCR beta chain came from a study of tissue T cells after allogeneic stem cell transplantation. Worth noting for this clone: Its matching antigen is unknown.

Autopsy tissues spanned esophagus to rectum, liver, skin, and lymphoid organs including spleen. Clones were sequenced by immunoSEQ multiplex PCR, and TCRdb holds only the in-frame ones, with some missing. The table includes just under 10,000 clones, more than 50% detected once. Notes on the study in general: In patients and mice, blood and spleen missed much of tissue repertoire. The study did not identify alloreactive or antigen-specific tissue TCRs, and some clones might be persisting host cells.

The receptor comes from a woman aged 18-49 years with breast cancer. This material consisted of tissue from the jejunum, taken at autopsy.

This CDR3 reads CASSHLRTSGGTDTQYF. The CDR3, as DNA: TGCGCCAGCAGCCATTTGAGGACTAGCGGGGGGACAGATACGCAGTATTTT. This chain connects TRBV4-1 to TRBJ2-3; 14 bases align to TRBD2. The CDR3 is made up of 17 amino acids. Germline loops: CDR1 MGHRA, CDR2 YSYEKL. Unmatched junction bases numbered 5, after V lost 3 bases and J lost 3 bases.